Listed below are T cell receptor beta chains from one sample, sequenced in a study of blood T cell repertoires in COVID-19. TCRdb's copy holds only in-frame clones and misses some; the assay was immunoSEQ multiplex PCR. The sample records some 200,000 clones, about four fifths being singletons. Sequencing was carried out using PBMCs or T cells enriched from blood (not recorded which). All receptors come from a woman in her forties or fifties who had been exposed to COVID-19. Each CDR3 is given with its conserved first and last residue. A D gene is named only where the DNA matches it firmly. Some rows mark clone size as missing; the rest say once, few, many or name a class of expanded clone.

TRBV6-2/TRBV6-3,TRBJ1-1,.,.,TGTGCCAGCAGCCCTCCCAGGGGTCGGAACACTGAAGCTTTCTTT,CASSPPRGRNTEAFF
TRBV5-8,TRBJ1-2,.,.,TGTGCCAGCAGCTTAACCGGGGACAATCTCGCGGCTGGCTACACCTTC,CASSLTGDNLAAGYTF
TRBV4-3,TRBJ2-4,.,TRBD2,TGCGCCAGCAGCCAAGGTTCCCTAGCGGGCCCTGACATTCAGTACTTC,CASSQGSLAGPDIQYF
TRBV7-8,TRBJ1-4,.,.,TGTGCCAGCACCTCGACAGGCACCGTTGGGGGTAATGAAAAACTGTTTTTT,CASTSTGTVGGNEKLFF
TRBV12-5,TRBJ2-1,few,.,TGTGCTAGTGCCCTGACAGGACGCGATGAGCAGTTCTTC,CASALTGRDEQFF
TRBV9,TRBJ2-1,.,TRBD2,TGTGCCAGCAGCGTCACTAGCGGAAGCTACAATGAGCAGTTCTTC,CASSVTSGSYNEQFF
TRBV21-1,TRBJ1-4,.,.,TGTGCCAGCAGTCTGAGGGCAGGGGGCAGGATTAATGAAAAACTGTTTTTT,CASSLRAGGRINEKLFF
TRBV29-1,TRBJ2-1,few,TRBD2,TGCAGGGGGGGGAGCTCCTACAATGAGCAGTTCTTC,CRGGSSYNEQFF
TRBV7-9,TRBJ2-5,.,.,TGTGCCAGCAGCTTAGCGCGGGAGACCCAGTACTTC,CASSLARETQYF
TRBV28,TRBJ2-3,.,TRBD2,TGTGCCAGCAGTATTCCGGGACTAGCGGGGCGAGATACGCAGTATTTT,CASSIPGLAGRDTQYF
TRBV10-3,TRBJ1-1,.,.,TGTGCCATCACGAAGGGAGAAGAGACTGAAGCTTTCTTT,CAITKGEETEAFF
TRBV12-3/TRBV12-4,TRBJ1-5,.,.,TGTGCCAGCAGTACGCAGGATCAGCCCCAGCATTTT,CASSTQDQPQHF